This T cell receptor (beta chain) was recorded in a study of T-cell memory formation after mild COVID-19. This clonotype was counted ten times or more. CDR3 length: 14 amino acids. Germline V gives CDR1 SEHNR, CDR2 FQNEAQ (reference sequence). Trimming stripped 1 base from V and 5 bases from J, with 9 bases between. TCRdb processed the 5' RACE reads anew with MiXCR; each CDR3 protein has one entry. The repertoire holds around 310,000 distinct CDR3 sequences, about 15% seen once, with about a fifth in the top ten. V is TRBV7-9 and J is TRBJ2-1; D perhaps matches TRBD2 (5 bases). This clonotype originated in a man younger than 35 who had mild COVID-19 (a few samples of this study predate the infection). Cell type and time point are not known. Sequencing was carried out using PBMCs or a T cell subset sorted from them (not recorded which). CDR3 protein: CASSLGRGDNEQFF. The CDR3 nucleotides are TGTGCCAGCAGCTTAGGACGGGGAGACAATGAGCAGTTCTTC.